The 19 T cell receptor beta chains given below trace back to one sample, sequenced in a study of T cells in Graves' hyperthyroidism and ophthalmopathy. Researchers amplified the TCR beta CDR3 regions from RNA transcripts. HTBI primers drove first-round RT-PCR of the TCR CDR3. TCRdb independently ran MiXCR on the multiplex PCR reads; one entry per CDR3 protein. The data contain 600,000 to 700,000 distinct CDR3 sequences, about 15% of them seen just once; the ten biggest clones take up around 4.5%. Source material: blood. The origin of the receptors is a middle-aged woman with Graves' ophthalmopathy.

This clonotype was recorded many times. V is TRBV20-1 and J is TRBJ2-7, with a weak D call TRBD2 (6 bases). V lost 6 bases and J 2 bases, leaving 14 bases between the germline ends. CDR3 length equals 13 residues. Looked up from germline, CDR1 is DFQATT and CDR2 is SNEGSKA (reference sequence). The CDR3 region has the DNA TGCAGTGCCGCCGGGACTGGGACCTACGAGCAGTACTTC. It specifies CSAAGTGTYEQYF.

This clonotype was seen a handful of times. The CDR3 region is CASTPTPSQGLYGYTF. DNA for the CDR3: TGTGCCAGCACCCCGACCCCCTCACAGGGACTCTATGGCTACACCTTC. The V call is TRBV27, the J call TRBJ1-2; possible D gene TRBD1, 6 bases. This CDR3 has 16 amino acids. V was clipped by 7 bases and J by 4 bases, with 22 bases between them. Per the germline V gene, CDR1 is MNHEY and CDR2 is SMNVEV (reference sequence).

This sequence joins TRBV27 and TRBJ1-1; tentative D call: TRBD1 (6 bases). Germline CDR1 reads MNHEY; CDR2 reads SMNVEV (reference sequence). V lost 4 bases, J lost 1 base, and 13 bases lay in between. The CDR3 has 15 amino acids. CDR3 nucleotides: TGTGCCAGCAGTTCTAGGACAGCACGGAACACTGAAGCTTTCTTT. Protein sequence: CASSSRTARNTEAFF.

The chain has TRBV15 and TRBJ2-3; 8 bases line up with TRBD1. Germline lookup yields CDR1 LNHNV and CDR2 YYDKDF (reference sequence). V lost 3 bases to trimming and J lost 4 bases; unmatched junction nucleotides: 6. This CDR3 contains 15 residues. DNA for the CDR3: TGTGCCACCAGCAGTGGGCCAGGGGGCTCAGATACGCAGTATTTT. It specifies CATSSGPGGSDTQYF.

This clonotype appeared many times. This chain uses TRBV29-1 with TRBJ2-7, with 11 bases aligning to TRBD2. This CDR3 spans 16 amino acids. Germline V gene data show CDR1 as SQVTM and CDR2 as ANQGSEA. V trimming: 0 bases; J trimming: 2 bases; junction bases outside the gene matches: 6. The CDR3 is CSVEDLGTSGPYEQYF. The CDR3 DNA sequence: TGCAGCGTTGAAGATCTCGGGACTAGCGGACCCTACGAGCAGTACTTC.

This clonotype has at least ten counts. The V gene is TRBV19, the J gene TRBJ2-7, with TRBD1 identical over 8 bases. J was trimmed by 0 bases and V by 5 bases; bases with no gene match: 12. This CDR3 is built from 17 residues. Germline lookup yields CDR1 LNHDA and CDR2 SQIVND (reference sequence). The CDR3 coding sequence is TGTGCCAGTAGTCGTGGACAGGGACCTTCCCTCTCCTACGAGCAGTACTTC. Translating it yields CASSRGQGPSLSYEQYF.

A remark on this clonotype: One junction end does not reproduce the germline sequence, and a read error may be involved. This chain connects TRBV6-5 to TRBJ2-7, with 8 positions matching TRBD2. From germline, CDR1 is MNHEY and CDR2 SVGAGI. The CDR3 runs 16 residues. The CDR3 region has the DNA TGTGCCAGCAGTTACTCATCGGGACTAGGCACCTACAAGCAGTACTTC. Translated, it gives CASSYSSGLGTYKQYF.

This clonotype was picked up a small number of times. The rearrangement uses TRBV7-2 and TRBJ1-2; no firm D call. Per germline, CDR1 SGHTA and CDR2 FQGNSA. This CDR3 spans 15 amino acids. V lost 3 bases and J lost 0, with 11 bases in between. This CDR3 is CASSLRVRTNYGYTF. The CDR3 DNA reads as TGTGCCAGCAGCTTGAGGGTTAGAACTAACTATGGCTACACCTTC.

This clonotype was observed at least ten times. V usage is TRBV28 and J usage is TRBJ2-7; D is perhaps TRBD1 (6 bases). The CDR3 consists of 14 residues. The germline V gene has CDR1 MDHEN and CDR2 SYDVKM. Trimming took 0 bases from V and 7 from J, leaving 13 bases between them. The CDR3 region is CASSLWIQGREQYF. In nucleotides, the CDR3 is TGTGCCAGCAGTTTATGGATACAGGGCCGGGAGCAGTACTTC.

This clonotype was seen ten or more times. The genes are TRBV6-2 or TRBV6-3 and TRBJ1-5; D call uncertain. Germline V gene data show CDR1 as MNHEY and CDR2 as SVGEGT. V was clipped by 6 bases and J by 4 bases, with 10 bases between them. The CDR3 covers 13 residues. This CDR3 is CASRKDGNQPQHF. CDR3 in DNA: TGTGCCAGCAGAAAGGACGGTAATCAGCCCCAGCATTTT.

The rearrangement links TRBV28 to TRBJ1-4; TRBD1 agrees at 7 bases. The germline V gene has CDR1 MDHEN and CDR2 SYDVKM. The CDR3 totals 13 residues. V lost 6 bases and J lost 6; bases outside the gene matches: 4. Here the CDR3 reads CASRGTDDEKLFF. The CDR3 DNA is TGTGCCAGCAGAGGGACAGATGATGAAAAACTGTTTTTT.

J is TRBJ2-5 and V is TRBV15, with 7 bases lining up with TRBD2. Trimming took 8 bases from V and 4 from J; bases not matched to a gene: 4. The CDR3 covers 12 residues. The V gene's germline CDR1 is LNHNV and CDR2 YYDKDF (reference sequence). The CDR3 region is CATGRAVETQYF. The DNA of the CDR3 is TGTGCCACCGGGAGGGCCGTAGAGACCCAGTACTTC.

This clonotype was counted ten times or more. The genes are TRBV2 and TRBJ2-7; a weak D match, TRBD2 (6 bases). The CDR3 consists of 14 residues. The germline V and J ends were trimmed by 6 bases and 2 bases, with 14 bases remaining between them. Germline loops: CDR1 SNHLY, CDR2 FYNNEI. As DNA, the CDR3 is TGTGCCAGCAGGGAACCGGGACTGACCTACGAGCAGTACTTC. Translation: CASREPGLTYEQYF.

Many counts were recorded for this clonotype. This may come from a read error, since a much larger clone is one base off. The rearrangement joins TRBV28 to TRBJ1-5, with D unclear. Germline V lookup: CDR1 MDHEN, CDR2 SYDVKM. The length of the CDR3 is 13 residues. Written as DNA, the CDR3 is TGTGCCAGCAGTTCAGGTGGAAATCGGCCCCAGCATTTT. It specifies CASSSGGNRPQHF.

This clonotype was counted at least ten times. The gene calls are TRBV28 and TRBJ2-7; D is undetermined. V lost 2 bases and J lost 3, with 8 bases in between. Germline V gene data show CDR1 as MDHEN and CDR2 as SYDVKM. The CDR3 covers 13 residues. The CDR3 loop is CASSLASVYEQYF. CDR3 coding DNA: TGTGCCAGCAGTTTAGCGAGCGTCTACGAGCAGTACTTC.

This clonotype was detected many times. The rearrangement uses TRBV20-1 and TRBJ2-7, with 10 bases aligning to TRBD1. The CDR3 covers 14 residues. Per germline, CDR1 DFQATT and CDR2 SNEGSKA (reference sequence). The CDR3: CTPGQGRGVHEQYF. The CDR3 nucleotides are TGCACCCCGGGACAGGGGCGCGGCGTGCACGAGCAGTACTTC.

This clonotype was picked up many times. The chain joins TRBV6-1 to TRBJ1-5; 7 bases fit TRBD1. Germline V gene data show CDR1 as MNHNS and CDR2 as SASEGT. The CDR3 sequence is 16 residues long. The ends lost 6 bases at V and 0 bases at J; junction bases unmatched: 8. The CDR3 DNA is TGTGCCAGCAGGGAGGGACAGACCTATAGCAATCAGCCCCAGCATTTT. Amino acids: CASREGQTYSNQPQHF.

This clonotype has ten or more counts. This chain uses TRBV6-1 with TRBJ1-1, with 7 positions matching TRBD1. The CDR3 spans 13 residues. V was pared by 7 bases and J by 7 bases, with 9 bases of the junction left unmatched. Germline V lookup: CDR1 MNHNS, CDR2 SASEGT. The CDR3 coding sequence is TGTGCCAGCACTGCACAGGGGTATTATGAAGCTTTCTTT. Translating gives CASTAQGYYEAFF.

There are many counts of this clonotype. This chain connects TRBV7-2 to TRBJ2-5, with D perhaps matching TRBD2 (5 bases). The V and J ends lost 9 bases and 5 bases respectively, with 13 bases between them. Looked up from germline, CDR1 is SGHTA and CDR2 is FQGNSA. The CDR3 runs 12 residues. The CDR3 nucleotides are TGTGCCAGTGAGAGGGCTAGGGAGACCCAGTACTTC. Its protein is CASERARETQYF. The full variable domain, with the rest looked up from reference TRBV7-2 and TRBJ2-5, is GAGVSQSPSNKVTEKGKDVELRCDPISGHTALYWYRQSLGQGLEFLIYFQGNSAPDKSGLPSDRFSAERTGGSVSTLTIQRTQQEDSAVYLCASERARETQYFGPGTRLLVL.